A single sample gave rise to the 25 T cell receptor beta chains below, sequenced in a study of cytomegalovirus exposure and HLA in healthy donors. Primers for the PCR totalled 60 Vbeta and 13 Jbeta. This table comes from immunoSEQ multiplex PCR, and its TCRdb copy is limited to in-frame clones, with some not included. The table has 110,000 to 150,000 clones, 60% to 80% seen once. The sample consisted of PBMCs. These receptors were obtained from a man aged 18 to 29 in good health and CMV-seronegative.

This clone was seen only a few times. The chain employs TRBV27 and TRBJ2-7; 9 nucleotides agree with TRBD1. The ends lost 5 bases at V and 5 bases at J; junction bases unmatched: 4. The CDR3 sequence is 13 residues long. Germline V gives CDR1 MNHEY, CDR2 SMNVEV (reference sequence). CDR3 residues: CASSTRDRDEQYF. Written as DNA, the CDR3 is TGTGCCAGCAGTACCCGGGACAGGGACGAGCAGTACTTC.

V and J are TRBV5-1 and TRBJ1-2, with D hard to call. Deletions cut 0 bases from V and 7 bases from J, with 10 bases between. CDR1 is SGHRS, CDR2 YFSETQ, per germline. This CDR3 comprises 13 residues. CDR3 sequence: CASSLDLERGYTF. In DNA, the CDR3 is TGCGCCAGCAGCTTGGATTTGGAGCGTGGCTACACCTTC.

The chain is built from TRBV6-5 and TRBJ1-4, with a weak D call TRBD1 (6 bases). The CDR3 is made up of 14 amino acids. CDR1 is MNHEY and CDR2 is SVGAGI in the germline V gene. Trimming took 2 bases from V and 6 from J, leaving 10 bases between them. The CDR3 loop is CASSYGQNHEKLFF. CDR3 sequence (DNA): TGTGCCAGCAGTTACGGACAGAACCATGAAAAACTGTTTTTT.

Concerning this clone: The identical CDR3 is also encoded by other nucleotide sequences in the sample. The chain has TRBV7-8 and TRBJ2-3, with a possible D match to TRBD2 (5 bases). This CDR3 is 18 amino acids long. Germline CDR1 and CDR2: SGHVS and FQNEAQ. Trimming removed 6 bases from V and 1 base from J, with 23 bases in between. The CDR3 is CASRGSISLSGGTDTQYF. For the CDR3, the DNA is TGTGCCAGCAGGGGGTCGATCTCTCTCTCCGGGGGCACAGATACGCAGTATTTT.

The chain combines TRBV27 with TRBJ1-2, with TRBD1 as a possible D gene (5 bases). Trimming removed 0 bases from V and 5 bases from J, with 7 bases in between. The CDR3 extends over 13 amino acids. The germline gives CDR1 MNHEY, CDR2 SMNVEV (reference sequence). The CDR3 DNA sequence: TGTGCCAGCAGTTTATCCGGGACTTATGGCTACACCTTC. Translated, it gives CASSLSGTYGYTF.

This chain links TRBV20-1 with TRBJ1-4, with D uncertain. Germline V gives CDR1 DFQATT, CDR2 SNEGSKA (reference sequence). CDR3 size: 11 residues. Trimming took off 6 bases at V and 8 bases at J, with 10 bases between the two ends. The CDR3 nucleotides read TGCAGTGCAGGCCCAGGCGAAAAACTGTTTTTT. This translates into CSAGPGEKLFF.

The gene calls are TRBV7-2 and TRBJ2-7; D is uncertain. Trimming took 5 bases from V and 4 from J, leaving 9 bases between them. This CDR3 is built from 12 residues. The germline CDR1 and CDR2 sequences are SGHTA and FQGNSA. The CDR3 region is CASSPGTYEQYF. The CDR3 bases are TGTGCCAGCAGCCCGGGTACGTACGAGCAGTACTTC. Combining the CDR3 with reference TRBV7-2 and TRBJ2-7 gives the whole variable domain GAGVSQSPSNKVTEKGKDVELRCDPISGHTALYWYRQSLGQGLEFLIYFQGNSAPDKSGLPSDRFSAERTGGSVSTLTIQRTQQEDSAVYLCASSPGTYEQYFGPGTRLTVT.

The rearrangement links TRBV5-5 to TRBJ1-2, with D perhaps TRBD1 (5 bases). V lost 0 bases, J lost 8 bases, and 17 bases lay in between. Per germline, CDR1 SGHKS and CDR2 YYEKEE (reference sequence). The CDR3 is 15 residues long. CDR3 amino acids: CASSLVSTASRGYTF. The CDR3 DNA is TGTGCCAGCAGCTTGGTATCGACAGCGAGTCGAGGCTACACCTTC.

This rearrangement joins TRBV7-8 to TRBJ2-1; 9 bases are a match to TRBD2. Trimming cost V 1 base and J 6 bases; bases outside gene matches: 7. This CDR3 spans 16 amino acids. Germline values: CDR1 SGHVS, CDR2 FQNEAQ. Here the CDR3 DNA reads TGTGCCAGCAGCTTAGTGTCAGCGGGGGGCGCCAATGAGCAGTTCTTC. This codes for CASSLVSAGGANEQFF.

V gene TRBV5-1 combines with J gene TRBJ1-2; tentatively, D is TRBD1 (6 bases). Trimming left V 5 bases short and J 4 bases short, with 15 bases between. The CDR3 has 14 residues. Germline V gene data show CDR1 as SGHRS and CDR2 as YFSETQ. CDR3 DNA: TGCGCCAGCAGGTATCAGGGGACGCGCTATGGCTACACCTTC. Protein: CASRYQGTRYGYTF. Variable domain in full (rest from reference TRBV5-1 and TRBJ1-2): KAGVTQTPRYLIKTRGQQVTLSCSPISGHRSVSWYQQTPGQGLQFLFEYFSETQRNKGNFPGRFSGRQFSNSRSEMNVSTLELGDSALYLCASRYQGTRYGYTFGSGTRLTVV.

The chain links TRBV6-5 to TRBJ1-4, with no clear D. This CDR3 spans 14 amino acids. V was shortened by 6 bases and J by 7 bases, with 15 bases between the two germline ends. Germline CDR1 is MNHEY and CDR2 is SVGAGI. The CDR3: CASRTWSGSEKLFF. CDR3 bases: TGTGCCAGCAGGACCTGGTCCGGGAGTGAAAAACTGTTTTTT.

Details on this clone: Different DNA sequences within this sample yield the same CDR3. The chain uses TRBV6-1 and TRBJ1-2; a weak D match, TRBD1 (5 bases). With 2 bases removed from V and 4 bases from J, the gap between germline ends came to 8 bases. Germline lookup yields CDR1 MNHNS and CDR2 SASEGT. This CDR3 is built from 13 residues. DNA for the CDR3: TGTGCCAGCAGTGAACTAACAGGCTATGGCTACACCTTC. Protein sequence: CASSELTGYGYTF.

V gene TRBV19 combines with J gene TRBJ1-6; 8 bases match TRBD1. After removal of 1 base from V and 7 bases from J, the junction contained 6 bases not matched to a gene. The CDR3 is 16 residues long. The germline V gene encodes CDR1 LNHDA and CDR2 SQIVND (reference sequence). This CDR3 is CASSIARQGNNSPLHF. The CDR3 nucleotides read TGTGCCAGTAGTATAGCTCGACAGGGGAACAATTCACCCCTCCACTTT.

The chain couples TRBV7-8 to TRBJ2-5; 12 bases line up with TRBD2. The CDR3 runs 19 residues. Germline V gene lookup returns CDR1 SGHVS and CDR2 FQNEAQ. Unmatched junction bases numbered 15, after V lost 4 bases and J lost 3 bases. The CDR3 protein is CASSSGGLAGGPKKETQYF. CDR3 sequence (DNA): TGTGCCAGCAGCTCCGGAGGTCTAGCGGGGGGGCCTAAGAAAGAGACCCAGTACTTC. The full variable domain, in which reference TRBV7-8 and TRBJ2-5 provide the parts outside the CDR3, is GAGVSQSPRYKVAKRGQDVALRCDPISGHVSLFWYQQALGQGPEFLTYFQNEAQLDKSGLPSDRFFAERPEGSVSTLKIQRTQQEDSAVYLCASSSGGLAGGPKKETQYFGPGTRLLVL.

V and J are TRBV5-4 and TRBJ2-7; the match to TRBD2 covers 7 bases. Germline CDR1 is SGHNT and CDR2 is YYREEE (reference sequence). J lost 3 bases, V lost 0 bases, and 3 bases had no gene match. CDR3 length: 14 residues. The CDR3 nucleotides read TGTGCCAGCAGCTTGGTTGGGGGGGGCTACGAGCAGTACTTC. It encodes CASSLVGGGYEQYF.

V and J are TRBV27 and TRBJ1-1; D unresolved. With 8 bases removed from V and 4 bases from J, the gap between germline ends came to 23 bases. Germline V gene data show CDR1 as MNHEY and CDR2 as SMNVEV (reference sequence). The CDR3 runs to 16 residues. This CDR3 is CASLCTAGQPGTEAFF. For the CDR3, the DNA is TGTGCCAGCCTTTGTACTGCGGGCCAGCCTGGCACTGAAGCTTTCTTT.

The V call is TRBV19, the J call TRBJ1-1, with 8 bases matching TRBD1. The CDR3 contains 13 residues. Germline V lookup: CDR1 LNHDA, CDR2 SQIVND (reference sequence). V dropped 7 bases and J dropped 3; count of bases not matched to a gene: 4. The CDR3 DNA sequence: TGTGCCAGTACTCGGACAGGGCACACTGAAGCTTTCTTT. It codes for CASTRTGHTEAFF.

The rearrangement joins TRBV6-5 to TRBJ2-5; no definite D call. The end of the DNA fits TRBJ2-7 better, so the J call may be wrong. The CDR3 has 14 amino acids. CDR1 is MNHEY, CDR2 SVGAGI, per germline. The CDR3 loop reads CASSYAYGAYEQYF. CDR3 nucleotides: TGTGCCAGCAGTTACGCCTATGGGGCCTACGAGCAGTACTTC.

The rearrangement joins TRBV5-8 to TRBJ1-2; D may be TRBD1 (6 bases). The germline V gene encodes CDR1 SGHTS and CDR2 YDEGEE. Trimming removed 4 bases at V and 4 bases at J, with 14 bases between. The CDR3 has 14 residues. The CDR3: CASSQTGLSYGYTF. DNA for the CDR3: TGTGCCAGCAGCCAGACAGGACTTTCCTATGGCTACACCTTC.

The CDR3 loop reads CASSLAGVYEQYF. The CDR3 DNA reads TGCGCCAGCAGCTTGGCCGGGGTCTACGAGCAGTACTTC. V gene TRBV5-1 combines with J gene TRBJ2-7, with D perhaps matching TRBD2 (5 bases). Per the germline V gene, CDR1 is SGHRS and CDR2 is YFSETQ. The CDR3 has 13 residues. The ends were cut back, 0 bases at V and 3 bases at J, with 7 bases in the middle.

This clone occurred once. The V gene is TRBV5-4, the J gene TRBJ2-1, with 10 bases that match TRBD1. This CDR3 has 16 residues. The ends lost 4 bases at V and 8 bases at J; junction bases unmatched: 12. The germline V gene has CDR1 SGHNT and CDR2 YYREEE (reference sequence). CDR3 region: CASSVGLFGTGDEQFF. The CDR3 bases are TGTGCCAGCAGCGTCGGACTCTTCGGGACAGGGGATGAGCAGTTCTTC.

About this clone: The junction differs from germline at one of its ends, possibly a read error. The CDR3: CASGLARTSGGTYNEQFF. The CDR3 nucleotides are TGTGCCAGCGGCTTAGCTCGGACTAGCGGGGGGACCTACAATGAGCAGTTCTTC. The V gene is TRBV7-9, the J gene TRBJ2-1, with 14 bases identical to TRBD2. There are 18 residues in the CDR3. Germline-derived CDR1 and CDR2 are SEHNR and FQNEAQ (reference sequence).

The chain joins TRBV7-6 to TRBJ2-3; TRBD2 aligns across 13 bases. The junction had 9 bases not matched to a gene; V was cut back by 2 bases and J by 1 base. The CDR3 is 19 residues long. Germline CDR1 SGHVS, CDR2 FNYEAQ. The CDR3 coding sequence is TGTGCCAGCAGCTTACACCAAGGACTAGCGGGGGACCGCACAGATACGCAGTATTTT. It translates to CASSLHQGLAGDRTDTQYF.

The CDR3 nucleotides read TGTGCCAGCAGCGTAGGAGCGGGGGGGGAAAATGAGCAGTTCTTC. Protein: CASSVGAGGENEQFF. This chain joins TRBV9 and TRBJ2-1; 10 bases align to TRBD2. The CDR3 length is 15 residues. Germline V gene lookup returns CDR1 SGDLS and CDR2 YYNGEE. V lost 0 bases to trimming and J lost 7 bases; unmatched junction nucleotides: 4. The full variable domain, with the rest looked up from reference TRBV9 and TRBJ2-1, is DSGVTQTPKHLITATGQRVTLRCSPRSGDLSVYWYQQSLDQGLQFLIQYYNGEERAKGNILERFSAQQFPDLHSELNLSSLELGDSALYFCASSVGAGGENEQFFGPGTRLTVL.

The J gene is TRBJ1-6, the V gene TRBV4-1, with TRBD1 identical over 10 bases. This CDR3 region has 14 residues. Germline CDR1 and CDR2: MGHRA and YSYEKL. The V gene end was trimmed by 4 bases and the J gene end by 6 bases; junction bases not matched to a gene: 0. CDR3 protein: CASSRDRGNSPLHF. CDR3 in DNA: TGCGCCAGCAGCCGGGACAGGGGTAATTCACCCCTCCACTTT.